The clone carrying this T cell receptor (beta chain) has a count of ten or more. Antigen specificity is unknown. The sample belongs to a study of T cells in Graves' hyperthyroidism and ophthalmopathy. Study-level points and caveats: In the blood, most expanded thyroid clonotypes above 0.001 appeared as well.

Germline CDR1 is KGHDR and CDR2 is SFDVKD. The CDR3 is 13 amino acids. With 5 bases removed from V and 6 bases from J, the gap between germline ends came to 13 bases. Amplified TCR beta CDR3 regions came from RNA transcripts. TCR CDR3 regions were first amplified by RT-PCR with HTBI primers. Via MiXCR, TCRdb re-called the multiplex PCR reads, giving one row per CDR3 protein. The table lists 600,000 or so distinct CDR3 sequences, under 60% of them singletons, with about 8.2% in the top ten. Exclusions: uncontrolled infection, other autoimmune disease, pregnancy, lactation. Specimen: peripheral blood or thyroid tissue (not recorded which). The clonotype was recovered from a woman between 18 and 29 years old with Graves' hyperthyroidism. The V and J genes are TRBV24-1 and TRBJ2-7; D may be TRBD2 (6 bases). The CDR3 is CATSGTGVGEQYF. Here the CDR3 DNA reads TGTGCCACCAGTGGGACGGGAGTTGGCGAGCAGTACTTC.